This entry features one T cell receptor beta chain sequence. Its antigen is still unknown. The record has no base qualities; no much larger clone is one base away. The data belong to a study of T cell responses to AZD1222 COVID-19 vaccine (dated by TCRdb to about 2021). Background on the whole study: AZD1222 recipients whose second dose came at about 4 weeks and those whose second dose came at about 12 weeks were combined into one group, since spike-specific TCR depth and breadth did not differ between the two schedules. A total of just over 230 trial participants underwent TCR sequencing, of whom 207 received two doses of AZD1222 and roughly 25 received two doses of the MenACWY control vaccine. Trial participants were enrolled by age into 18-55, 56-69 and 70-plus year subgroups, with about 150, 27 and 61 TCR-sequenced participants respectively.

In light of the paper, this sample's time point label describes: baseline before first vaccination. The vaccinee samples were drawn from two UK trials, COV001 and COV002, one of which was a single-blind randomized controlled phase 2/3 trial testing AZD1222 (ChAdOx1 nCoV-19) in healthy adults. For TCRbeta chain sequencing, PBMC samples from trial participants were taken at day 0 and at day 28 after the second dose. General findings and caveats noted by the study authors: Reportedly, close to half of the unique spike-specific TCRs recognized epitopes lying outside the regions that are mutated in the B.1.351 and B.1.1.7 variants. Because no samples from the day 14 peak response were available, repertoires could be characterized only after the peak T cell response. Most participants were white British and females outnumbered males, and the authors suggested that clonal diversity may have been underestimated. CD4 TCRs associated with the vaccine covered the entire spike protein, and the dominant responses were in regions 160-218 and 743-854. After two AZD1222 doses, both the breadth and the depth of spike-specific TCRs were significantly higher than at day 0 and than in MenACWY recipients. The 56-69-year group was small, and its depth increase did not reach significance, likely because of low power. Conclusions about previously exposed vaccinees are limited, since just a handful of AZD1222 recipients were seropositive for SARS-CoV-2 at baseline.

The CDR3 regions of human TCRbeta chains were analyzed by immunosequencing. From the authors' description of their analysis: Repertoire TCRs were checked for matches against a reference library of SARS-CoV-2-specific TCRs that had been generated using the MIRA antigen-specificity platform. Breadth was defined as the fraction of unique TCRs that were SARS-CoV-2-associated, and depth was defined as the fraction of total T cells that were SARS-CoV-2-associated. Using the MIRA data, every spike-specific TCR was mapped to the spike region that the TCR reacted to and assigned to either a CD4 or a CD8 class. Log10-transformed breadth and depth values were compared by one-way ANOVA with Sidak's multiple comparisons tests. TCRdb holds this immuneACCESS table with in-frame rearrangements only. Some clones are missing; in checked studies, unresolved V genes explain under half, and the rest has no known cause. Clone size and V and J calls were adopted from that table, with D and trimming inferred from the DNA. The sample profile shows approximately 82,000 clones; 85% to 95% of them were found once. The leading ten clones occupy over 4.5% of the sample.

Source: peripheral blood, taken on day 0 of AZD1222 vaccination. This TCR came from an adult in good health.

In nucleotide form, the sequence is TGCGCCAGCAGCTTTCTGACCGACAGGCGCACAGATACGCAGTATTTT. Its protein product is CASSFLTDRRTDTQYF. The chain employs TRBV5-1 and TRBJ2-3; tentative D gene TRBD1, with 6 bases matching. The germline V gene provides CDR1 SGHRS and CDR2 YFSETQ. Trimming costs V 2 bases and J 1 base, and their ends lie 14 bases apart. From its cysteine to its phenylalanine, the CDR3 spans 16 amino acids. CDR3 DNA only is kept here, 48 bases in frame from base 1.